This T cell receptor beta chain was captured in a study of shared clonotypes between healthy human individuals. Regarding the study as a whole: Blood was the only sampled material, and tissue repertoires likely differ. Measured sharing among donors was expected to vary with sequencing depth. Inspection by rarefaction showed sorted-subset sequencing to be incomplete despite large depth.

The naive CD8 subset, CD45RO-negative cells positively selected for CCR7, excluded terminally differentiated effector memory CD45RA+ cells. Deep was the level at which the assay was run. The protocol was immunoSEQ multiplex PCR, while the TCRdb copy is restricted to in-frame clones and leaves out a portion. Among 450,000 to 700,000 clones listed, 95% to 96% were seen once. A remark on this clone: Its antigen remains unknown.

The source of this sequence is a woman younger than 45 in good health. Sequenced input: naive CD8+ T cells sorted from blood.

The CDR3 DNA reads TGTGCCAGCAGGCGACTTCCCACAGATACGCAGTATTTT. Its translation is CASRRLPTDTQYF. V gene TRBV2 combines with J gene TRBJ2-3; D remains ambiguous. This CDR3 is built from 13 residues. Per the germline V gene, CDR1 is SNHLY and CDR2 is FYNNEI. Trimming left V 6 bases short and J 2 bases short, with 9 bases between.